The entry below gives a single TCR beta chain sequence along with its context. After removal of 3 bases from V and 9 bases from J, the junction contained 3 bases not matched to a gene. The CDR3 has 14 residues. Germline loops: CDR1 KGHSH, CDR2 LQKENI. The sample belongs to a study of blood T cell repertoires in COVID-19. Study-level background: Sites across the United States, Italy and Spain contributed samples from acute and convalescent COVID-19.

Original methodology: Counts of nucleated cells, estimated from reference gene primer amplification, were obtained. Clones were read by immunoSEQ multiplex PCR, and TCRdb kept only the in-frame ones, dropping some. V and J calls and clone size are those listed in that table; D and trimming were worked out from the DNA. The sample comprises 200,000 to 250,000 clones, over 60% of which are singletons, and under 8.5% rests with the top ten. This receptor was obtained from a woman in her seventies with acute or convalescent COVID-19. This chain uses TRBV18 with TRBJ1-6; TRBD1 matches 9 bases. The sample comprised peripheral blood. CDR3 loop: CASSPRDRASPLHF. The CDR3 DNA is TGTGCCAGCTCACCCCGGGACAGGGCTTCACCCCTCCACTTT.